The present TCR beta chain was sequenced within a study of T-cell memory formation after mild COVID-19. Study results and limitations: Among contracting clones, CD4+ were mainly CM/EM and CD8+ enriched in EMRA. Clones shrinking from day 15 to 85 showed even CD4/CD8 mixes; later expanders tilted CD4+. The appearance of some responding clones in pre-infection memory suggested that cross-reactive memory joined.

5'RACE primed from the constant segment yielded TCR alpha and TCR beta cDNA libraries bearing sample barcodes and UMIs. TCRdb ran MiXCR on the 5' RACE reads and lists one entry per CDR3 protein. The sample lists tens of thousands of distinct CDR3 sequences, over 15% seen once, with about 33% in the top ten. To note about this clonotype: Its antigen is not identified.

V lost 1 base and J lost 0, with 17 bases in between. The CDR3 has 18 amino acids. The germline CDR1 and CDR2 sequences are SGHRS and YFSETQ. Material for sequencing was PBMCs or a T cell subset sorted from them (not recorded which). The chain has TRBV5-1 and TRBJ2-1, with D possibly TRBD2 on 6 matching bases. This TCR was recovered from an adult woman who had mild COVID-19 (a few samples of this study predate the infection). Cell type and time point are not known. In nucleotides, the CDR3 is TGCGCCAGCAGCTTGAGTAGTACTAGCCGCAGCTCCTACAATGAGCAGTTCTTC. It codes for CASSLSSTSRSSYNEQFF.